This is a list of T cell receptor beta chains from one sample in a study of T cell repertoires in cytomegalovirus infection. The antigens these receptors bind are not known. TCRdb re-called the reads through MiXCR, storing one row per CDR3 protein. The sample lists 680,000 or so distinct CDR3 sequences, around a third occurring once. This material consisted of cultured PBMCs, taken from culture after CMV antigen stimulation. All receptors derive from a human donor in good health (CMV status not recorded). Some clones in this sample may be carry-over from other donors' samples. CDR3s include the opening cysteine and the closing phenylalanine or tryptophan. A D gene is named only where the DNA matches it firmly. Size is omitted from some rows. Given values are once, few, many or a class for expanded clones.

18	TRBV7-2	TRBJ2-7	TRBD2	few	TGTGCCAGCAGCCCCTGGACTAGCGGGAGGGCCGTCTTAGACGAGCAGTACTTC	CASSPWTSGRAVLDEQYF
15	TRBV7-7	TRBJ2-2	TRBD2	NA	TGTGCCAGCAGCTTGAGGGGAGGGACGGTCGGGGAGCTGTTTTTT	CASSLRGGTVGELFF
13	TRBV14	TRBJ2-7	NA	NA	TGTGCCAGCAGCCAACAGTGGGGCTACGAGCAGTACTTC	CASSQQWGYEQYF
15	TRBV6-2/TRBV6-3	TRBJ2-5	TRBD1	NA	TGTGCCAGCAGTTACTCGAGACAGGGGGCAGAGACCCAGTACTTC	CASSYSRQGAETQYF
14	TRBV12-3/TRBV12-4	TRBJ2-1	NA	NA	TGTGCCAGCAGGGAAGGGGGTTCTGGGTATGAGCAGTTCTTC	CASREGGSGYEQFF
12	TRBV7-4	TRBJ1-2	NA	NA	TGTGCCAGCAGCGCTCCCGGGGGTGGCTACACCTTC	CASSAPGGGYTF
12	TRBV6-1	TRBJ1-1	NA	NA	TGTGCCAGCAGTATCCGGGACGGAAAAGCTTTCTTT	CASSIRDGKAFF
16	TRBV7-6	TRBJ2-7	NA	NA	TGTGCCAGCAGCTCGCTTCGGGGCGGTGCTGACTACGAGCAGTACTTC	CASSSLRGGADYEQYF
17	TRBV12-5	TRBJ2-1	NA	few	TGTGCTAGTGGTTTGGTACATGGGGTCAGCTCCTACAATGAGCAGTTCTTC	CASGLVHGVSSYNEQFF
15	TRBV27	TRBJ1-5	TRBD1	few	TGTGCCAGCAGTCCCAACAGGGGTCTCGGTCAGCCCCAGCATTTT	CASSPNRGLGQPQHF
12	TRBV20-1	TRBJ1-2	NA	NA	TGCAGTGCTATTAACAGGGACTATGGCTACACCTTC	CSAINRDYGYTF
15	TRBV20-1	TRBJ2-4	TRBD2	few	TGCAGTGCTCCGCCGCGCGGGGGGGCCGTGGACATTCAGTACTTC	CSAPPRGGAVDIQYF
17	TRBV7-6	TRBJ1-5	NA	few	TGTGCCAGCAGCTTAACCCCAGGGCCGGCGGGCAATCAGCCCCAGCATTTT	CASSLTPGPAGNQPQHF
14	TRBV7-9	TRBJ1-1	NA	few	TGTGCCAGCAGCTTAGACGGAGCAATCACTGAAGCTTTCTTT	CASSLDGAITEAFF
11	TRBV12-3/TRBV12-4	TRBJ1-5	NA	NA	TGTGCCAGCAGTATTGAAGGAGCCCAGCATTTT	CASSIEGAQHF
15	TRBV14	TRBJ2-1	NA	NA	TGTGCCAGCAGCCAATCCCCAGGGGGGTACGATGAGCAGTTCTTC	CASSQSPGGYDEQFF
17	TRBV7-6	TRBJ2-2	NA	many	TGTGCCAGCAGCCTCCCCTGGGGGGGCGCCGGTCCCGGGGAGCTGTTTTTT	CASSLPWGGAGPGELFF
15	TRBV6-1	TRBJ2-7	NA	few	TGTGCCAGCAGTCCGACGACGAGCGGCTCCTACGAGCAGTACTTC	CASSPTTSGSYEQYF
15	TRBV20-1	TRBJ2-1	NA	once	TGCAGTGCTAGCCGAGACACAACCTCCTACAATGAGCAGTTCTTC	CSASRDTTSYNEQFF
11	TRBV6-1	TRBJ2-2	NA	NA	TGTGCCAGCCTCCAGACCGGGGAGCTGTTTTTT	CASLQTGELFF
12	TRBV7-9	TRBJ1-3	NA	many	TGTGCCAGCAGCCGAGAGGAAAACACCATATATTTT	CASSREENTIYF
15	TRBV2	TRBJ2-3	NA	NA	TGTGCCAGCAGGAACCGTCGACACTGGGCAGATACGCAGTATTTT	CASRNRRHWADTQYF
18	TRBV7-6	TRBJ2-5	NA	many	TGTGCCAGCAGCCTTAGACGTCCAATTCCAGGGCGGCAAGAGACCCAGTACTTC	CASSLRRPIPGRQETQYF
16	TRBV7-2	TRBJ2-1	TRBD2	many	TGTGCCAGCAGCAGAATGCCGGGACTAGTTCCCAATGAGCAGTTCTTC	CASSRMPGLVPNEQFF
18	TRBV7-2	TRBJ2-4	NA	NA	TGTGCCAGCAGCTTAGAGGGGGTTCGGAGCCTAGCCAAAAACATTCAGTACTTC	CASSLEGVRSLAKNIQYF
14	TRBV19	TRBJ2-5	NA	NA	TGTGCCAGTAGTGCGTCTAGATCCCCGGAGACCCAGTACTTC	CASSASRSPETQYF
16	TRBV7-2	TRBJ2-2	NA	many	TGTGCCAGCAGCTCGGTTCTGGAGGGGGCGACCGGGGAGCTGTTTTTT	CASSSVLEGATGELFF
15	TRBV7-4	TRBJ1-1	NA	NA	TGTGCCAGCAGCTTATCCACCGGGGGTTTCACTGAAGCTTTCTTT	CASSLSTGGFTEAFF
17	TRBV19	TRBJ1-5	TRBD1	few	TGTGCCAGTAGTATTTATTCCGGGACAGGGGGCGATCAGCCCCAGCATTTT	CASSIYSGTGGDQPQHF
13	TRBV12-3/TRBV12-4	TRBJ2-7	TRBD1	NA	TGTGCCAGCAGTGACAGGGGGAACTACGAGCAGTACTTC	CASSDRGNYEQYF
16	TRBV24-1	TRBJ2-1	NA	few	TGTGCCACCAGTGACCGTGGACAGTCCCGATACAATGAGCAGTTCTTC	CATSDRGQSRYNEQFF
15	TRBV20-1	TRBJ2-4	NA	NA	TGCAGTGCTAGAGAGCGCCGGGACGCTAAAAACATTCAGTACTTC	CSARERRDAKNIQYF
15	TRBV4-1	TRBJ2-3	TRBD2	NA	TGCGCCAGCAGCCAACTAGCGGGCAGCACAGATACGCAGTATTTT	CASSQLAGSTDTQYF
15	TRBV7-9	TRBJ1-5	TRBD1	many	TGTGCCAGCAGCCCCACAGGGGGTCCCAATCAGCCCCAGCATTTT	CASSPTGGPNQPQHF
14	TRBV5-3	TRBJ1-4	NA	NA	TGTGCCAGCGGGACCCTGAGGGCCGATGAAAAACTGTTTTTT	CASGTLRADEKLFF
14	TRBV7-2	TRBJ2-3	NA	few	TGTGCCAGCAGCTTCGCCCGAGGGCCAGATACGCAGTATTTT	CASSFARGPDTQYF
13	TRBV7-8	TRBJ1-1	NA	few	TGTGCCAGCAGCTTAGGGATAGACGCTGAAGCTTTCTTT	CASSLGIDAEAFF
13	TRBV7-9	TRBJ1-2	TRBD1	NA	TGTGCCACCTCGGACAGGAGTAACTATGGCTACACCTTC	CATSDRSNYGYTF
16	TRBV7-2	TRBJ2-1	NA	many	TGTGCCAGCAGCCCAGGGGGGGGTTGGGGATACAATGAGCAGTTCTTC	CASSPGGGWGYNEQFF
13	TRBV27	TRBJ1-4	NA	once	TGTGCCAGCAGTCGGAATGATGATGAAAAACTGTTTTTT	CASSRNDDEKLFF
18	TRBV7-2	TRBJ2-6	TRBD1	many	TGTGCCAGCAGCCACCGTGGACAGGGAACTGCTGGGGCCAACGTCCTGACTTTC	CASSHRGQGTAGANVLTF
15	TRBV7-9	TRBJ2-3	NA	few	TGTGCCAGCAGCCCTCCCAGCCGGGGCACAGATACGCAGTATTTT	CASSPPSRGTDTQYF
17	TRBV7-9	TRBJ1-2	TRBD1	NA	TGTGCCAGCAGCTTACCTCGACAGGGGGCGAAGGAATATGGCTACACCTTC	CASSLPRQGAKEYGYTF
16	TRBV6-6	TRBJ1-5	NA	NA	TGTGCCAGCACGGGCAGGGACCGCCGGGGGGATCAGCCCCAGCATTTT	CASTGRDRRGDQPQHF
11	TRBV6-5	TRBJ1-1	NA	few	TGTGCCAGCAGTTACGACAGTCGAGCTTTCTTT	CASSYDSRAFF
15	TRBV7-2	TRBJ2-7	NA	many	TGTGCCAGCAGCTTAGTTGGGCAGGGTGCGTACGAGCAGTACTTC	CASSLVGQGAYEQYF
15	TRBV12-3/TRBV12-4	TRBJ2-1	TRBD2	NA	TGTGCCAGCAGGTCCCGGGGGGGCCCCTACAATGAGCAGTTCTTC	CASRSRGGPYNEQFF
15	TRBV2	TRBJ2-7	TRBD1	NA	TGTGCCAGCAGTGACACGGGGGACAGGGGCTACGAGCAGTACTTC	CASSDTGDRGYEQYF
12	TRBV7-2	TRBJ1-6	NA	many	TGTGCCAGCAGCCGTTTAAATTCACCCCTCCACTTT	CASSRLNSPLHF
14	TRBV7-9	TRBJ2-3	NA	few	TGTGCCAGCAGCTCTGTGGCAGGAGCAGATACGCAGTATTTT	CASSSVAGADTQYF
16	TRBV30	TRBJ1-1	NA	NA	TGTGCCTGGAGTGTACGGTGGACAGTGGGGAACACTGAAGCTTTCTTT	CAWSVRWTVGNTEAFF